This TCR beta chain was captured by sequencing in a study of regulatory T cells in long-lasting Graves disease. Indicated time point: persistent/refractory GD, antithyroid drugs over 5 years with positive TRAb. Scientists built the TCR library using RNA that was extracted from PBMCs. Sequencing libraries for TCR beta were prepared with iRepertoire HTBI primers and Arm-PCR of CDR3 regions. Study processing details: In the combined samples, around 60 TRBV and 14 TRBJ segments were identified. MiXCR was run by TCRdb on the multiplex PCR reads, yielding one entry per CDR3 protein. None of the V and J calls come from the authors' own analysis; TCRdb made them. The sample carries about 660,000 distinct CDR3 sequences, 25% to 35% recorded once. This CDR3 is built from 14 residues. J was trimmed by 4 bases and V by 5 bases; bases with no gene match: 5. In germline, CDR1 is SGHTA, CDR2 FQGTGA. For this clonotype: Its cognate antigen is unknown.

Study-wide findings and caveats: Persistent patients shared 2,500 to 3,000 public clonotypes among themselves. Newly diagnosed patients shared fewer, at roughly 970. The work looked only at peripheral blood and did not look at thyroid tissue. Segments TRBV28, TRBJ1-2 and TRBJ2-5 showed preferential usage in persistent disease.

Sample: peripheral blood mononuclear cells (PBMCs), taken when the disease was refractory, from a patient treated with antithyroid drugs. The clonotype comes from a female donor with Graves disease. The chain uses TRBV7-3 and TRBJ1-2, with 9 bases matching TRBD1. CDR3 in amino acids: CASSMDRGGYGYTF. The CDR3 DNA follows: TGTGCCAGCAGCATGGACAGGGGAGGCTATGGCTACACCTTC.